This T cell receptor (beta chain) stems from a study of blood T cell repertoires in COVID-19. Study summary: Samples of COVID-19 (acute and convalescent) were obtained from the United States, Italy and Spain. In each case, the material was cDNA or gDNA derived from T cells, B-cell-depleted T cells, or PBMCs.

The germline V gene encodes CDR1 PRHDT and CDR2 FYEKMQ (reference sequence). This CDR3 contains 15 residues. Trimming took off 7 bases at V and 8 bases at J, with 21 bases between the two ends. Method: immunoSEQ multiplex PCR; TCRdb's copy keeps in-frame clones and lacks some. The sample lists about 270,000 clones; about nine tenths were seen once. This chain links TRBV13 with TRBJ2-1; maybe TRBD2 (6 bases). The specimen sequenced was PBMCs or T cells enriched from blood (not recorded which). The TCR comes from a man younger than 35 who had recovered from COVID-19. In nucleotides, the CDR3 is TGTGCCAGCACCCAGACTGGCGGGGAATGGGATGAGCAGTTCTTC. Translating gives CASTQTGGEWDEQFF.